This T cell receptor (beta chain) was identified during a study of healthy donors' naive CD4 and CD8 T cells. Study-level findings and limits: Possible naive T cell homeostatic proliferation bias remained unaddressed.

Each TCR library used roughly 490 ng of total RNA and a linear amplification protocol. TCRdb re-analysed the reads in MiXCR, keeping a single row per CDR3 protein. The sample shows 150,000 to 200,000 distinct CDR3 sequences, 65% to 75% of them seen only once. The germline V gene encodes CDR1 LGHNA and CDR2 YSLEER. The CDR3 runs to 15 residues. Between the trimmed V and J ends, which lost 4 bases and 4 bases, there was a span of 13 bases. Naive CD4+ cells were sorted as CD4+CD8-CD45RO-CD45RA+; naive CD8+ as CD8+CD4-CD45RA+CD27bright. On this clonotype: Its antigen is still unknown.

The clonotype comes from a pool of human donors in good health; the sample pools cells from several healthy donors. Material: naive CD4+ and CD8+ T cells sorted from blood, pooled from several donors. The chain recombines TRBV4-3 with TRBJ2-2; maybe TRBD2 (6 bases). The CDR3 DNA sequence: TGCGCCAGCAGCCCGGATCGGAGGGGCACCGGGGAGCTGTTTTTT. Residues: CASSPDRRGTGELFF.